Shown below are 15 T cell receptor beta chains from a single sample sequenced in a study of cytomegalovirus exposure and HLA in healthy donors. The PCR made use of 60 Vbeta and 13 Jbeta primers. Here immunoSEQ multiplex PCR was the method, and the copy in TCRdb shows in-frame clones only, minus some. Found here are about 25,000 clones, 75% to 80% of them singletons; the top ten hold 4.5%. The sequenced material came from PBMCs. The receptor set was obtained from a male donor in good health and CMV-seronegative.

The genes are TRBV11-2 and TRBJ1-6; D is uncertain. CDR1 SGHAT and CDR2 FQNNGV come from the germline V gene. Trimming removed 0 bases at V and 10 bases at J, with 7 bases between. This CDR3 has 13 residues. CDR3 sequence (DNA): TGTGCCAGCAGCTTAGATGAGGGCTCACCCCTCCACTTT. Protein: CASSLDEGSPLHF.

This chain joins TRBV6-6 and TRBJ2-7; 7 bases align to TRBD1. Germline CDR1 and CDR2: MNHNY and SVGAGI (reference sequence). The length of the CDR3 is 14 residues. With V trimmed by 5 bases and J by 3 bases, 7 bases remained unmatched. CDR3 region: CASSLDRSFYEQYF. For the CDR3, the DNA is TGTGCCAGCAGTCTGGACAGGAGCTTCTACGAGCAGTACTTC.

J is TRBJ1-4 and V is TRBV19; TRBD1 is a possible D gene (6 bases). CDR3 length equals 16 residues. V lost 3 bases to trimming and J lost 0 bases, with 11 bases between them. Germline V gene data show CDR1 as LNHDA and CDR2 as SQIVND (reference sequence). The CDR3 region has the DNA TGTGCCAGTAGTATCGACGGGACAACAACTAATGAAAAACTGTTTTTT. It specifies CASSIDGTTTNEKLFF.

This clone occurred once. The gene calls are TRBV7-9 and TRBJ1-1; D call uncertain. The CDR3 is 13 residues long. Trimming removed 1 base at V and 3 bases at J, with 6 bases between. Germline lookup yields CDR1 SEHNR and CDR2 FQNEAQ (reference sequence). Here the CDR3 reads CASSLEEDTEAFF. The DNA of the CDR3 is TGTGCCAGCAGCTTAGAGGAGGACACTGAAGCTTTCTTT.

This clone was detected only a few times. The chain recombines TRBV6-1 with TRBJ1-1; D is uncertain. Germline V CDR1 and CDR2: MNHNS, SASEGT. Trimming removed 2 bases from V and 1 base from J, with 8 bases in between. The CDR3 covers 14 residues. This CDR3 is CASSETSENTEAFF. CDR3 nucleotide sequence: TGTGCCAGCAGTGAAACGTCAGAGAACACTGAAGCTTTCTTT.

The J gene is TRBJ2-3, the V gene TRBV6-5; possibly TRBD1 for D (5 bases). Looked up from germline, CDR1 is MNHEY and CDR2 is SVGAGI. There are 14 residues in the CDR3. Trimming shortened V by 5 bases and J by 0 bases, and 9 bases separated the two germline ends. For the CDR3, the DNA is TGTGCCAGCAGTATAGGACACAGCACAGATACGCAGTATTTT. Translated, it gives CASSIGHSTDTQYF.

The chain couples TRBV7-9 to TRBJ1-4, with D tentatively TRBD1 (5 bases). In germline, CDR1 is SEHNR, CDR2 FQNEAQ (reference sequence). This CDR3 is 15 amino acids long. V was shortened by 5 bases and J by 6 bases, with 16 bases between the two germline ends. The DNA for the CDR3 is TGTGCCAGCAGCGCACAGGCGCCTAGGGATGAAAAACTGTTTTTT. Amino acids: CASSAQAPRDEKLFF.

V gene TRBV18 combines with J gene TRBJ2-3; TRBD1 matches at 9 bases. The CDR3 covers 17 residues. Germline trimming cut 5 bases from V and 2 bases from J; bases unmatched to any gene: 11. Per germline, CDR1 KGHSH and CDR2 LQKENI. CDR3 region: CASSTQSGTGITDTQYF. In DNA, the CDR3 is TGTGCCAGCTCAACCCAGAGCGGGACAGGGATCACAGATACGCAGTATTTT.

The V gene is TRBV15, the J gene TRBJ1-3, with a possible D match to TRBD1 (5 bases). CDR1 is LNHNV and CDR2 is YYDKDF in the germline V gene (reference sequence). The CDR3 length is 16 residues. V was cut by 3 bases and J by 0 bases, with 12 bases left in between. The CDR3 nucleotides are TGTGCCACCAGCAGGGACACACCCCTCTCTGGAAACACCATATATTTT. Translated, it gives CATSRDTPLSGNTIYF.

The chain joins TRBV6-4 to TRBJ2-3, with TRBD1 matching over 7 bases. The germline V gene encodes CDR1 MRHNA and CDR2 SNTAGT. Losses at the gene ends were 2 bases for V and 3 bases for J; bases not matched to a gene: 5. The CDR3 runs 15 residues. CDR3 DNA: TGTGCCAGCAGTGACGGCAGGGGGTCGACAGATACGCAGTATTTT. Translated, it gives CASSDGRGSTDTQYF.

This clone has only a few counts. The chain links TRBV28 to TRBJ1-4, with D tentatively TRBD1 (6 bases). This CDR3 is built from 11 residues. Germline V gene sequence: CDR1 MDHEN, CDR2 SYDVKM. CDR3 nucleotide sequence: TGTGCGGCAGGGACACCTAGGAAACTGTTTTTT. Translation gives CAAGTPRKLFF.

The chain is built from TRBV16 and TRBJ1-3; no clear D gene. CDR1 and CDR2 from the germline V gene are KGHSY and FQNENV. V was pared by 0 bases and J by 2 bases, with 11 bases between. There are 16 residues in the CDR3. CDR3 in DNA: TGTGCCAGCAGCCAATCAACAGTATTTGCTGGAAACACCATATATTTT. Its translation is CASSQSTVFAGNTIYF. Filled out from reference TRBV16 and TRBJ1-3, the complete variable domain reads GEEVAQTPKHLVRGEGQKAKLYCAPIKGHSYVFWYQQVLKNEFKFLISFQNENVFDETGMPKERFSAKCLPNSPCSLEIQATKLEDSAVYFCASSQSTVFAGNTIYFGEGSWLTVV.

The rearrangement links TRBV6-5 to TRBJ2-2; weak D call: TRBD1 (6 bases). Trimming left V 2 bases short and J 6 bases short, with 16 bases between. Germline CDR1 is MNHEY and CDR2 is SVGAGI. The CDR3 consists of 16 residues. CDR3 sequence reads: CASSYGDTFKSGELFF. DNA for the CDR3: TGTGCCAGCAGTTACGGGGACACGTTCAAGTCCGGGGAGCTGTTTTTT.

CDR3 loop: CASSQEGQEGETQYF. The CDR3 bases are TGCGCCAGCAGCCAAGAGGGACAGGAAGGAGAGACCCAGTACTTC. This chain links TRBV4-3 with TRBJ2-5, with 8 bases identical to TRBD1. The germline V gene has CDR1 LGHNA and CDR2 YSLEER. V trimming: 0 bases; J trimming: 4 bases; junction bases outside the gene matches: 4. The CDR3 length is 15 residues.

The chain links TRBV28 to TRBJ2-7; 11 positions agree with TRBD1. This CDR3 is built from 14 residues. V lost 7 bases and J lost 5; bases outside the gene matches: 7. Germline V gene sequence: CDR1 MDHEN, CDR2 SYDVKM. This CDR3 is CASTPGDRGNEQYF. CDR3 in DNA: TGTGCCAGCACTCCCGGGGACAGGGGGAACGAGCAGTACTTC.